This TCR beta chain derives from a study of vaccination effects on CD4 cells after COVID-19. The wider study: Prior to sequencing, the ViraFEST assay stimulated PBMC with viral peptide pools, which expanded the antigen-specific CD4+ T cells. Participants got two doses of BNT162b2 or mRNA-1273 vaccine. Study-level results: Pronounced clonal contraction occurred in clones induced by infection and by vaccine late after vaccination.

Trimming left V 3 bases short and J 4 bases short, with 15 bases between. CDR3 length equals 15 residues. Germline V gene data show CDR1 as LGHNA and CDR2 as YSLEER. This clone was counted a few times. Its antigen remains unknown. A 10-day culture period preceded the isolation of CD4+ T cells. Half of the medium was exchanged for IL-2 medium on both days 3 and 7. Measured with immunoSEQ multiplex PCR; TCRdb has only the in-frame clones, and not every one. The sample comprises about 51,000 clones, roughly four fifths of which are singletons, and around 7.9% rests with the top ten. The specimen was CD4+ T cells from PBMCs cultured without peptide, collected before COVID-19 vaccination. The chain couples TRBV4-3 to TRBJ1-2, with D perhaps TRBD1 (6 bases). The receptor comes from a human donor who had a prior SARS-CoV-2 infection. CDR3 DNA sequence: TGCGCCAGCAGCCAGGGGAGACAGGTCAGCTATGGCTACACCTTC. As protein: CASSQGRQVSYGYTF.